Presented here are 9 T cell receptor beta chains from one specimen sequenced in a study of T cell repertoires in cytomegalovirus infection. From the reads, TCRdb called clonotypes with MiXCR, one entry per CDR3 protein. The sample comprises 57,000 or so distinct CDR3 sequences, about 30% of which are singletons, and about two thirds rests with the top ten. These TCRs' antigens remain unknown. The source material was PBMCs, sequenced either directly or after in vitro stimulation (not recorded which). These TCRs come from a human donor in good health (CMV status not recorded). Some clones in this sample may be carry-over from other donors' samples.

In DNA form, the CDR3 reads TGTGCCAGCAGCTTTGGTGGGACACAATCCTACGAGCAGTACTTC. Its translation is CASSFGGTQSYEQYF. The gene calls are TRBV5-6 and TRBJ2-7; possibly TRBD1 for D (6 bases). Germline CDR1 and CDR2: SGHDT and YYEEEE. The CDR3 extends over 15 amino acids. Trimming stripped 2 bases from V and 1 base from J, with 13 bases between.

This chain links TRBV24-1 with TRBJ2-1; D remains unclear. In germline, CDR1 is KGHDR, CDR2 SFDVKD. The CDR3 totals 15 residues. Trimming stripped 2 bases from V and 9 bases from J, with 16 bases between. The CDR3 loop reads CATSDSGRASSEQFF. The DNA of the CDR3 is TGTGCCACCAGTGATTCAGGCCGGGCTTCTAGTGAGCAGTTCTTC.

This clonotype has ten or more counts. The chain recombines TRBV7-2 with TRBJ2-7; D might be TRBD1 or TRBD2, each matching 6 bases. The V end was cut by 3 bases, the J end by 3 bases, with 21 bases between. Germline V gene sequence: CDR1 SGHTA, CDR2 FQGNSA. This CDR3 contains 17 residues. Written as DNA, the CDR3 is TGTGCCAGCAGCTTTGGGCGTGGGGGAGGCAGGGGCTACGAGCAGTACTTC. Its protein product is CASSFGRGGGRGYEQYF.

This clonotype was picked up a small number of times. The gene calls are TRBV5-1 and TRBJ2-5, with TRBD1 matching over 8 bases. V lost 4 bases and J lost 5; bases outside the gene matches: 4. The CDR3 runs 13 residues. Germline CDR1 and CDR2: SGHRS and YFSETQ. CDR3 nucleotide sequence: TGCGCCAGCAGCCCAGGGGGCAGCGAGACCCAGTACTTC. Translated: CASSPGGSETQYF.

This chain links TRBV6-2 or TRBV6-3 with TRBJ2-1; TRBD2 agrees at 8 bases. CDR3 length equals 14 residues. Trimming cost V 8 bases and J 7 bases; bases outside gene matches: 10. Germline lookup yields CDR1 MNHEY and CDR2 SVGEGT. The CDR3 DNA reads TGTGCCAGCTGGACTAGCCTCTGGGCTAATGAGCAGTTCTTC. This translates into CASWTSLWANEQFF.

The chain recombines TRBV20-1 with TRBJ2-5, with D possibly TRBD2 on 6 matching bases. V was cut by 4 bases and J by 4 bases, with 13 bases left in between. The CDR3 runs 13 residues. Per germline, CDR1 DFQATT and CDR2 SNEGSKA (reference sequence). The CDR3, as DNA: TGCAGTGCTATTACGGGGGTTGGAGAGACCCAGTACTTC. Its protein product is CSAITGVGETQYF.

The chain carries TRBV7-9 and TRBJ2-5; the D is unclear. The CDR3 is made up of 12 amino acids. Germline lookup yields CDR1 SEHNR and CDR2 FQNEAQ (reference sequence). V lost 5 bases, J lost 4 bases, and 8 bases lay in between. The CDR3 region has the DNA TGTGCCAGCAGCCCCGCTAGAGAGACCCAGTACTTC. Its protein is CASSPARETQYF.

The chain combines TRBV4-3 with TRBJ2-3; D not certain. The CDR3 is 13 residues long. V shed 0 bases and J shed 14 bases, with 15 bases lying between them. The germline V gene has CDR1 LGHNA and CDR2 YSLEER. The CDR3 reads CASSQDKGKDPYF. The CDR3, as DNA: TGCGCCAGCAGCCAAGATAAGGGAAAGGACCCGTATTTT.

The V gene is TRBV6-1, the J gene TRBJ1-5; the D gene is possibly TRBD1 (5 bases). This CDR3 is 15 amino acids long. The V end was cut by 7 bases, the J end by 0 bases, with 13 bases between. The germline V gene encodes CDR1 MNHNS and CDR2 SASEGT. CDR3 sequence: CASTDSTYSNQPQHF. CDR3 nucleotides: TGTGCCAGCACTGACAGCACTTATAGCAATCAGCCCCAGCATTTT.